This note documents a single T cell receptor beta chain sequence. This entry is derived from a study of blood T cell repertoires in COVID-19. Whole-study context: The analysed material was cDNA or gDNA that came from T cells, B-cell-depleted T cells, or PBMCs.

Trimming took 2 bases from V and 2 from J, leaving 8 bases between them. The CDR3 extends over 14 amino acids. Germline V gene sequence: CDR1 WSHSY, CDR2 SAAADI. Authors' methods: Amplification with reference gene primers provided the estimates of nucleated cell counts. Libraries were prepared by immunoSEQ multiplex PCR; TCRdb keeps only in-frame clonotypes and omits some of them. V and J calls plus clone size are reproduced from that table; the DNA served to infer D and trimming. The sample holds 300,000 or so clones, 90% seen once. The chain joins TRBV10-2 to TRBJ2-3; tentative D call: TRBD2 (6 bases). Material: peripheral blood. The origin of this receptor is a woman in her 40s with acute or convalescent COVID-19. The CDR3 here is CASSEPGVTDTQYF. Here the CDR3 DNA reads TGCGCCAGCAGTGAGCCGGGGGTCACAGATACGCAGTATTTT.